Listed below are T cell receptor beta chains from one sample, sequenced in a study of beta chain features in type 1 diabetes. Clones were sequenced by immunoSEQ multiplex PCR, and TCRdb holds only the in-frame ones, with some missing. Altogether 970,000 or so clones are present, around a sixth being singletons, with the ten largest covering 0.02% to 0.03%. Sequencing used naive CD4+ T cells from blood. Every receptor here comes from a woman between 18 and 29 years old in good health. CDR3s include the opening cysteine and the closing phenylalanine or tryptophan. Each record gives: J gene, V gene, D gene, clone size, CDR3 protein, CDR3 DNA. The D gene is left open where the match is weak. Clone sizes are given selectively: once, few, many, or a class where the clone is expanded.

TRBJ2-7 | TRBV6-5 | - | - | CASSGRGTYEQYF | TGTGCCAGCAGTGGGAGGGGGACCTACGAGCAGTACTTC
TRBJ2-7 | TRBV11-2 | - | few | CASSLNSYEQYF | TGTGCCAGCAGCTTGAACAGCTACGAGCAGTACTTC
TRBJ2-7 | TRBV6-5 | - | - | CASSLRANYEQYF | TGTGCCAGCAGCCTTCGGGCCAATTACGAGCAGTACTTC
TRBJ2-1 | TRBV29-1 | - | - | CSTEPGMNEQFF | TGCAGCACGGAGCCAGGCATGAATGAGCAGTTCTTC
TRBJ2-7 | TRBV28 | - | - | CASSLFGTPLGEQYF | TGTGCCAGCAGTTTATTTGGGACACCCCTCGGCGAGCAGTACTTC
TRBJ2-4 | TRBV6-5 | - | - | CASSYSLAGKNIQYF | TGTGCCAGCAGTTACTCGCTGGCAGGAAAAAACATTCAGTACTTC
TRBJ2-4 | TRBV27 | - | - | CASSLSMVRQTKNIQYF | TGTGCCAGCAGTTTATCGATGGTGAGACAGACCAAAAACATTCAGTACTTC
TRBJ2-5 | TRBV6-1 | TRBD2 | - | CASSEWTSGRAGQETQYF | TGTGCCAGCAGTGAGTGGACTAGCGGGAGGGCCGGACAAGAGACCCAGTACTTC
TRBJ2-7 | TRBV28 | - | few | CASSTTLDYEQYF | TGTGCCAGCAGTACAACCCTCGACTACGAGCAGTACTTC
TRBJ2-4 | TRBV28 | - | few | CASSPYGRGIQYF | TGTGCCAGCAGCCCGTACGGAAGAGGGATTCAGTACTTC
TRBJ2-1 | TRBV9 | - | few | CASSVAGAGDEQFF | TGTGCCAGCAGCGTAGCAGGGGCTGGTGATGAGCAGTTCTTC
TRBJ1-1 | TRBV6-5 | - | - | CATGRGVNTEAFF | TGTGCCACCGGGCGGGGGGTGAACACTGAAGCTTTCTTT
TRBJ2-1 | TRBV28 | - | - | CASKWDVAPYNEQFF | TGTGCCAGCAAGTGGGACGTAGCCCCCTACAATGAGCAGTTCTTC
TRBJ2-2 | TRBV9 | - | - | CASSVGEWTGELFF | TGTGCCAGCAGCGTAGGGGAGTGGACCGGGGAGCTGTTTTTT
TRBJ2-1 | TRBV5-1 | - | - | CASSLVTTLYNEQFF | TGCGCCAGCAGCTTGGTGACTACCTTATACAATGAGCAGTTCTTC
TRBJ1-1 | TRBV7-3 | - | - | CASSWGQNTEAFF | TGTGCCAGCAGCTGGGGACAGAACACTGAAGCTTTCTTT
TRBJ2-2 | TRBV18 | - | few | CASSPPWDVGELFF | TGTGCCAGCTCACCACCATGGGATGTCGGGGAGCTGTTTTTT
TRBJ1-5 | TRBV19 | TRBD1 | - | CASSRLQGGPQHF | TGTGCCAGTAGTAGGCTACAGGGGGGGCCCCAGCATTTT
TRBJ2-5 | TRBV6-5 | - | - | CASSYQGWQTQYF | TGTGCCAGCAGTTATCAGGGGTGGCAGACCCAGTACTTC
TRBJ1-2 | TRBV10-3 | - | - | CAISAGTERFF | TGTGCCATCAGTGCGGGGACGGAACGATTCTTC
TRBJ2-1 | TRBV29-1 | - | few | CSAGWGNNEQFF | TGCAGCGCCGGGTGGGGAAACAATGAGCAGTTCTTC
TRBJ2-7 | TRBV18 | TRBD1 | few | CASSPSRDSYEQYF | TGTGCCAGCTCACCGTCCCGGGACAGTTACGAGCAGTACTTC
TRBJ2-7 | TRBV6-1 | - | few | CATISVYEQYF | TGTGCCACTATATCGGTCTACGAGCAGTACTTC
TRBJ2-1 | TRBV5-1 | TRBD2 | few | CASSLPGQRTKTSGYNEQFF | TGCGCCAGCAGCTTACCTGGACAAAGAACCAAGACTAGCGGATACAATGAGCAGTTCTTC
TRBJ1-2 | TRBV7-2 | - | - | CASSLDPGDGYTF | TGTGCCAGCAGCTTAGATCCGGGTGATGGCTACACCTTC
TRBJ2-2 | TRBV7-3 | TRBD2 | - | CASSSSGQWGGELFF | TGTGCCAGCAGCTCTAGCGGACAATGGGGCGGGGAGCTGTTTTTT
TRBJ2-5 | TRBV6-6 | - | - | CASSPLSREETQYF | TGTGCCAGCAGCCCCCTTTCGAGGGAAGAGACCCAGTACTTC
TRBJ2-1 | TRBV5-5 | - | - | CASSLEVSYNEQFF | TGTGCCAGCAGCTTGGAGGTCTCCTACAATGAGCAGTTCTTC
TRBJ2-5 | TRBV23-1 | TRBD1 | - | CADREYQETQYF | TGCGCCGACAGGGAATACCAAGAGACCCAGTACTTC
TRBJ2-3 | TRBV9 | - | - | CASSAITDTQYF | TGTGCCAGCAGCGCCATTACAGATACGCAGTATTTT
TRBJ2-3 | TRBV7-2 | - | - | CASSLWGPSTDTQYF | TGTGCCAGCAGCCTCTGGGGCCCTAGCACAGATACGCAGTATTTT
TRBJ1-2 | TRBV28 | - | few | CASSFQGYGYTF | TGTGCCAGCAGTTTTCAGGGGTATGGCTACACCTTC
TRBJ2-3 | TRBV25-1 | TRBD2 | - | CASGGLAGGADTQYF | TGTGCCAGCGGTGGACTAGCGGGAGGGGCAGATACGCAGTATTTT
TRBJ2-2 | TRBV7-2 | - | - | CASSFLNTGELFF | TGTGCCAGCAGCTTCCTCAACACCGGGGAGCTGTTTTTT
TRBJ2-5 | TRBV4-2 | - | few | CASSSGGLGVPGAQYF | TGTGCCAGCAGCTCAGGCGGCCTAGGGGTCCCGGGGGCCCAGTACTTC